This TCR beta chain was identified during a study of blood T cell repertoires in COVID-19 (TCRdb year 2020). About the full investigation: The collaborator samples originated in the United States, Italy and Spain and spanned the acute and convalescent phases of COVID-19. The material from the prospective study consisted of cDNA or gDNA derived from T cells, B-cell-depleted T cells, or PBMCs. Subjects who had been exposed to COVID-19, were actively infected with it, or had recovered from it provided the deeply sampled blood TCRbeta repertoires that made up the dataset. The repertoires were made available in a free public database intended to serve as a resource for research on the immune response to SARS-CoV-2. The samples were drawn from the first 160 participants of the ongoing ImmuneRACE study and from over a thousand subjects provided by 6 global collaborators. A de-identified subject ID, COVID-19 status, age in years and sex were almost always included in the sample metadata. Where available, HLA class I and class II types were obtained from metadata supplied by the sample provider rather than from assay-based typing. The study at large found these results: Clinical and demographic metadata were provided uncurated, with the amount varying by source and participant.

Participants in the prospective study were aged roughly 18 to 100 years, lived in 20 to 30 United States geographic areas, and enrolled through a virtual design. In the prospective study, cohorts were assigned on the basis of participant-reported clinical history obtained from a screening survey and a study questionnaire. Each participant in the prospective study had whole blood, serum and a nasopharyngeal or oropharyngeal swab collected by mobile phlebotomists. Additional blood draws and questionnaires over an approximately two-month period could optionally be provided by prospective study participants. Before DNA extraction, blood samples from the prospective study were shipped at room temperature or frozen. Remarks on this clone: Its cognate antigen has yet to be identified. No base-level quality is on record; no much larger clone is a single base apart.

Clipping removes 1 base from V and 5 bases from J, with 8 as the unmatched junction base count. From the germline V gene (reference sequence), CDR1 is MNHEY and CDR2 is SMNVEV. From cysteine to phenylalanine, the CDR3 is 16 amino acids long. The read is trimmed to its CDR3 DNA, 48 bases read in frame from base 1. TCRbeta CDR3 regions were amplified from genomic DNA using the immunoSEQ Assay, a bias-controlled multiplex PCR. In the authors' own workflow: The number of nucleated cells in each sample was estimated from the amplification of reference gene primers within the assay. To quantify the absolute abundance of each unique TCRbeta CDR3 rearrangement, sequence reads were collapsed and filtered. Productive Simpson clonality was computed per sample as the square root of Simpson's diversity index over productive rearrangements. In TCRdb, the immuneACCESS table is reduced to in-frame sequences with V and J assigned. These tables do not hold every clone; where another copy was compared, an unresolved V gene accounts for under half, and the others remain unexplained. The V and J calls and clone size were taken over from that table, and D and trimming were inferred from the DNA. The sample table contains roughly 220,000 clones; only one count was recorded for 65% to 90% of them. The biggest ten clones account for 3% to 4% of the sample.

This sequence originates from a middle-aged woman with acute COVID-19. This sequence uses TRBV27 and TRBJ2-1; 7 middle bases align to TRBD2. The sample was PBMCs or T cells enriched from blood (not recorded which). CDR3 reads: CASSLFPGGPNNEQFF. The DNA is as follows: TGTGCCAGCAGTTTATTCCCGGGAGGTCCGAACAATGAGCAGTTCTTC.